This T cell receptor beta chain was profiled in a study of memory CD4+ T cells and cytomegalovirus serostatus. The sort gate was single viable CD3+CD4+CD8-CD45RO+ cells for memory CD4+ T cells. Findings and limits, study-wide: CD4+ memory repertoires contained about two fifths of the roughly 150 reported CMV TCRbeta sequences.

With respect to this clone: Antigen unknown.

Trimming took 7 bases from V and 6 from J, leaving 15 bases between them. This CDR3 contains 14 residues. CDR1 SNHLY and CDR2 FYNNEI come from the germline V gene. TCRdb's copy holds only in-frame clones and misses some; the assay was immunoSEQ multiplex PCR. The sample includes about 53,000 clones, about 78% of them seen just once. Sequences were obtained from memory CD4+ T cells from blood. The chain joins TRBV2 to TRBJ2-2, with a weak D call TRBD2 (6 bases). This receptor was obtained from an adult in good health and CMV-seronegative. CDR3 sequence: CASIGGKKPGELFF. The DNA of the CDR3 is TGTGCCAGCATCGGCGGGAAAAAACCCGGGGAGCTGTTTTTT. The full variable domain, with the rest looked up from reference TRBV2 and TRBJ2-2, is EPEVTQTPSHQVTQMGQEVILRCVPISNHLYFYWYRQILGQKVEFLVSFYNNEISEKSEIFDDQFSVERPDGSNFTLKIRSTKLEDSAMYFCASIGGKKPGELFFGEGSRLTVL.